The 18 T cell receptor beta chains listed next were all sequenced from one sample in a study of T cell clones after liver transplantation. Repertoires were generated with immunoSEQ multiplex PCR, while TCRdb's copy carries only in-frame clones and drops some. The sample shows 65,000 to 80,000 clones, over 65% of them seen only once. Sequences were derived from CD4+ T cells from blood, sampled at the 22-month timepoint. The receptor set was obtained from a human patient who received a liver transplant. Some T cells may be graft donor cells.

This chain connects TRBV6-5 to TRBJ2-1, with 7 bases fitting TRBD2. Germline trimming cut 7 bases from V and 7 bases from J; bases unmatched to any gene: 13. The CDR3 extends over 15 amino acids. Germline CDR1 reads MNHEY; CDR2 reads SVGAGI. In nucleotides, the CDR3 is TGTGCCAGCAACCAGCACGGGACTAAAAATAATGAGCAGTTCTTC. Translating gives CASNQHGTKNNEQFF.

The rearrangement joins TRBV7-2 to TRBJ1-1, with D uncertain. The CDR3 is made up of 13 amino acids. Deletions cut 1 base from V and 4 bases from J, with 7 bases between. CDR1 SGHTA and CDR2 FQGNSA come from the germline V gene. The CDR3 region is CASSLGQPTEAFF. CDR3 nucleotides: TGTGCCAGCAGCTTAGGACAACCCACTGAAGCTTTCTTT.

The J gene is TRBJ1-3, the V gene TRBV9; D not certain. CDR3 length equals 16 residues. Trimming cost V 3 bases and J 0 bases, with 13 bases left between them. Germline CDR1 reads SGDLS; CDR2 reads YYNGEE. In nucleotides, the CDR3 is TGTGCCAGCAGCGAGAATCAGGCCTACTCTGGAAACACCATATATTTT. Protein sequence: CASSENQAYSGNTIYF.

The genes are TRBV12-5 and TRBJ1-6, with TRBD1 identical over 11 bases. Trimming cost V 7 bases and J 10 bases; bases outside gene matches: 9. Germline CDR1 LGHNT, CDR2 FRNRAP. CDR3 length: 15 residues. The CDR3 loop reads CASAGQGAIGSPLHF. CDR3 in DNA: TGTGCTAGTGCTGGACAGGGGGCTATTGGATCACCCCTCCACTTT. The full variable domain, its missing parts supplied by reference TRBV12-5 and TRBJ1-6, is DARVTQTPRHKVTEMGQEVTMRCQPILGHNTVFWYRQTMMQGLELLAYFRNRAPLDDSGMPKDRFSAEMPDATLATLKIQPSEPRDSAVYFCASAGQGAIGSPLHFGNGTRLTVT.

This chain connects TRBV27 to TRBJ2-3; a possible D gene is TRBD1 (5 bases). The CDR3 sequence is 15 residues long. From germline, CDR1 is MNHEY and CDR2 SMNVEV (reference sequence). The V and J ends lost 3 bases and 2 bases respectively, with 12 bases between them. Written as DNA, the CDR3 is TGTGCCAGCAGTTTTTCCAGGGTACTCACAGATACGCAGTATTTT. It encodes CASSFSRVLTDTQYF.

The V and J genes are TRBV5-6 and TRBJ2-3; either TRBD1 or TRBD2 may fit D (5 bases each). Trimming removed 2 bases from V and 0 bases from J, with 10 bases in between. Germline V lookup: CDR1 SGHDT, CDR2 YYEEEE. CDR3 length: 15 amino acids. CDR3 nucleotide sequence: TGTGCCAGCAGCTTCCGGGGCGGGAGCACAGATACGCAGTATTTT. Translating gives CASSFRGGSTDTQYF.

The chain uses TRBV5-1 and TRBJ2-1; TRBD2 aligns across 9 bases. The J segment lost 4 bases and the V segment lost 0 bases, leaving 5 bases of the junction unmatched. CDR3 length: 16 amino acids. CDR1 and CDR2 from the germline V gene are SGHRS and YFSETQ. In DNA form, the CDR3 reads TGCGCCAGCAGCTTGGGACTAGCGGAAAGATACAATGAGCAGTTCTTC. This encodes CASSLGLAERYNEQFF.

V and J are TRBV7-3 and TRBJ2-1; D perhaps matches TRBD1 (6 bases). Trimming took off 5 bases at V and 11 bases at J, with 16 bases between the two ends. The CDR3 is 13 residues long. Looked up from germline, CDR1 is SGHTA and CDR2 is FQGTGA. CDR3 sequence reads: CASSPNGTPKQFF. CDR3 sequence (DNA): TGTGCCAGCAGCCCAAACGGGACACCCAAGCAGTTCTTC.

This chain joins TRBV4-3 and TRBJ2-2; D not resolved. Trimming cost V 0 bases and J 4 bases, with 0 bases left between them. CDR3 length equals 12 residues. The germline V gene encodes CDR1 LGHNA and CDR2 YSLEER. The CDR3 is CASSQDTGELFF. DNA for the CDR3: TGCGCCAGCAGCCAAGACACCGGGGAGCTGTTTTTT.

The chain links TRBV5-4 to TRBJ1-1; maybe TRBD1 (5 bases). Germline V gene sequence: CDR1 SGHNT, CDR2 YYREEE (reference sequence). The CDR3 sequence is 14 residues long. Trimming took off 4 bases at V and 7 bases at J, with 17 bases between the two ends. The CDR3 spells CASSGQGRVVEAFF. For the CDR3, the DNA is TGTGCCAGCAGCGGCCAGGGCAGGGTGGTTGAAGCTTTCTTT.

The rearrangement links TRBV7-6 to TRBJ1-5; no clear D gene. The germline V gene encodes CDR1 SGHVS and CDR2 FNYEAQ. CDR3 size: 14 residues. Trimming stripped 5 bases from V and 6 bases from J, with 14 bases between. Written as DNA, the CDR3 is TGTGCCAGCAGCCGAGAGGCGGTGTTTCAGCCCCAGCATTTT. Protein sequence: CASSREAVFQPQHF.

The V gene is TRBV15, the J gene TRBJ2-1; D tentatively fits TRBD1 or TRBD2 (6 bases each). CDR3 size: 16 residues. Germline V gene data show CDR1 as LNHNV and CDR2 as YYDKDF (reference sequence). The V end was cut by 3 bases, the J end by 3 bases, with 15 bases between. The CDR3: CATSSGPGAFYNEQFF. The CDR3 nucleotides read TGTGCCACCAGCAGCGGTCCGGGGGCCTTCTACAATGAGCAGTTCTTC.

The gene calls are TRBV25-1 and TRBJ1-5, with 9 bases aligning to TRBD1. CDR3 size: 17 residues. In germline, CDR1 is MGHDK, CDR2 SYGVNS. J lost 5 bases, V lost 4 bases, and 12 bases had no gene match. The CDR3 loop reads CASSGDNPGQGHQPQHF. In nucleotides, the CDR3 is TGTGCCAGCAGTGGAGACAATCCGGGACAGGGCCATCAGCCCCAGCATTTT. Supplemented by reference TRBV25-1 and TRBJ1-5, the full variable domain reads EADIYQTPRYLVIGTGKKITLECSQTMGHDKMYWYQQDPGMELHLIHYSYGVNSTEKGDLSSESTVSRIRTEHFPLTLESARPSHTSQYLCASSGDNPGQGHQPQHFGDGTRLSIL.

The V call is TRBV7-2, the J call TRBJ2-5, with D tentatively TRBD1 or TRBD2 (6 bases each). CDR1 and CDR2 (germline): SGHTA, FQGNSA. CDR3 length: 14 amino acids. V was trimmed by 1 base and J by 5 bases, leaving 11 bases between them. The chain's CDR3 is CASSLGGAVETQYF. In DNA form, the CDR3 reads TGTGCCAGCAGCTTAGGGGGGGCCGTGGAGACCCAGTACTTC.

The chain joins TRBV4-2 to TRBJ1-2; the D gene is possibly TRBD1 (6 bases). Germline V gene data show CDR1 as LGHNA and CDR2 as YNFKEQ. CDR3 size: 16 residues. Trimming took 0 bases from V and 7 from J, leaving 18 bases between them. This chain's CDR3 is CASSQEGPGDRGGYTF. CDR3 nucleotides: TGTGCCAGCAGCCAAGAAGGGCCAGGGGATAGGGGTGGCTACACCTTC.

This clone came up a few times. The V and J genes are TRBV7-9 and TRBJ1-1, with D perhaps matching TRBD1 (6 bases). This CDR3 spans 17 amino acids. CDR1 and CDR2 (germline): SEHNR, FQNEAQ (reference sequence). The germline V and J ends were trimmed by 1 base and 2 bases, with 17 bases remaining between them. In DNA form, the CDR3 reads TGTGCCAGCAGCTTAGACAGAGCTGGCAGGGGTAACACTGAAGCTTTCTTT. Amino acid sequence: CASSLDRAGRGNTEAFF.

Ten or more counts support this clone. This sequence joins TRBV6-1 and TRBJ1-2; 8 bases are a match to TRBD1. Unmatched junction bases numbered 6, after V lost 1 base and J lost 8 bases. Germline CDR1 reads MNHNS; CDR2 reads SASEGT. This CDR3 contains 14 residues. CDR3 amino acids: CASSEVQGAGGYTF. DNA of the CDR3: TGTGCCAGCAGTGAAGTGCAGGGGGCCGGCGGCTACACCTTC.

This clone showed up just once. This chain links TRBV28 with TRBJ2-7; TRBD1 aligns across 11 bases. V was clipped by 2 bases and J by 5 bases; unmatched bases: 5. The germline CDR1 and CDR2 sequences are MDHEN and SYDVKM. CDR3 length equals 15 residues. In nucleotides, the CDR3 is TGTGCCAGCAGTTTAGGGGACAGGGGGGGCAACGAGCAGTACTTC. Its translation is CASSLGDRGGNEQYF.